The TCR beta chain described here comes from a study of T cells after yellow fever vaccination. Study findings and constraints: Of the clonotypes, a small share occurred in both CD4 and CD8 compartments. FACS-sorted repertoires could harbor abundant contaminating bulk-population clonotypes.

5'RACE template switching produced TCR cDNA carrying a universal primer site and UMIs. A single record per CDR3 protein comes from TCRdb applying MiXCR to the 5' RACE reads. The sample contains tens of thousands of distinct CDR3 sequences, 7.3% of which appear only once. The CDR3 has 12 amino acids. Germline-derived CDR1 and CDR2 are PRHDT and FYEKMQ (reference sequence). With 5 bases removed from V and 7 bases from J, the gap between germline ends came to 9 bases. By frequency in the sample, this clonotype is medium-sized. Antigen: not known. The specimen comprised CD8+ T cells sorted from PBMCs, sampled about 10 days after the first yellow fever vaccination. V is TRBV13 and J is TRBJ2-1; D gene uncertain. The receptor was isolated from a man between 18 and 29 years old who received the YFV17D yellow fever vaccine. CDR3 in DNA: TGTGCCAGCAGCGCATTGGGAAATGAGCAGTTCTTC. Amino acid sequence: CASSALGNEQFF.